The table lists the clone carrying this T cell receptor beta chain with a few counts. Its antigen is currently unknown. The V gene end was trimmed by 2 bases and the J gene end by 0 bases; junction bases not matched to a gene: 9. Germline CDR1 and CDR2: ENHRY and SYGVKD. The CDR3 length is 18 residues. TCRdb recomputed calls from the 5' RACE reads with MiXCR, one row per CDR3 protein. Of 340,000 or so distinct CDR3 sequences in the sample, approximately 13% are singletons; the top ten hold 3.2%. This specimen comes from a study of T cells after yellow fever vaccination. The wider study: It was SMART-Seq v4 Ultra Low Input that prepared the fractions with low cell numbers.

Overall study findings and caveats: Although the secondary response was weaker, it peaked faster, at day 5 versus 15. Abundant clonotypes (contaminants from the bulk population) could be present in FACS-sorted repertoires. Most primary-vaccination clones recurred post-booster (around 95% CD4, about 90% CD8).

The starting material was CD4+ T cells sorted from PBMCs, obtained 15 days after the yellow fever booster vaccination. V usage is TRBV10-3 and J usage is TRBJ2-1, with 8 bases aligning to TRBD2. This sequence was found in a man aged 18 to 29 who received the YFV17D yellow fever vaccine. The CDR3: CAISETFSGSSSYNEQFF. CDR3 nucleotides: TGTGCCATCAGTGAGACCTTCAGCGGGAGTAGCTCCTACAATGAGCAGTTCTTC.